Listed here are 11 T cell receptor beta chains from one sample, sequenced in a study of T-cell memory formation after mild COVID-19. One entry per CDR3 protein results from TCRdb running MiXCR on the 5' RACE reads. This table has under 300,000 distinct CDR3 sequences, around a tenth appearing once. Sequencing was carried out using PBMCs or a T cell subset sorted from them (not recorded which). The receptors derive from a man between 18 and 35 years old who had mild COVID-19 (a few samples of this study predate the infection). Cell type and time point are not known.

There are a few counts of this clonotype. The chain recombines TRBV5-1 with TRBJ1-2, with D maybe TRBD1 (6 bases). V was trimmed by 0 bases and J by 8 bases, leaving 23 bases between them. The CDR3 is 17 amino acids. Germline V lookup: CDR1 SGHRS, CDR2 YFSETQ. This CDR3 is CASSLVVSRGAHPGYTF. DNA of the CDR3: TGCGCCAGCAGCTTGGTGGTCTCTCGGGGGGCCCATCCCGGCTACACCTTC.

This chain uses TRBV20-1 with TRBJ2-3, with 8 bases aligning to TRBD2. Trimming removed 4 bases from V and 2 bases from J; junction bases left unmatched: 5. CDR3 length: 14 amino acids. Germline lookup yields CDR1 DFQATT and CDR2 SNEGSKA (reference sequence). Here the CDR3 DNA reads TGCAGTGCTACAACTAGCGGCCTCACAGATACGCAGTATTTT. Its protein product is CSATTSGLTDTQYF.

The CDR3 sequence: CASSPDRNNQPQHF. The CDR3 DNA reads TGTGCCAGCTCACCAGACAGGAACAATCAGCCCCAGCATTTT. This rearrangement joins TRBV18 to TRBJ1-5; D perhaps matches TRBD1 (6 bases). This CDR3 has 14 amino acids. Germline V gives CDR1 KGHSH, CDR2 LQKENI. The ends were cut back, 2 bases at V and 3 bases at J, with 8 bases in the middle. The complete variable domain, with remaining parts taken from reference TRBV18 and TRBJ1-5, reads NAGVMQNPRHLVRRRGQEARLRCSPMKGHSHVYWYRQLPEEGLKFMVYLQKENIIDESGMPKERFSAEFPKEGPSILRIQQVVRGDSAAYFCASSPDRNNQPQHFGDGTRLSIL.

In this sample, this clonotype turned up a few times. The CDR3 DNA sequence: TGCGCCAGCAGCCTCGAGGGACATCGGGACACTGAAGCTTTCTTT. It encodes CASSLEGHRDTEAFF. The chain has TRBV4-3 and TRBJ1-1; tentatively, D is TRBD1 (6 bases). This CDR3 has 15 amino acids. Trimming left V 4 bases short and J 3 bases short, with 15 bases between. The germline V gene encodes CDR1 LGHNA and CDR2 YSLEER.

The table lists this clonotype with many counts. The rearrangement joins TRBV6-5 to TRBJ2-1; 14 bases align to TRBD2. The J segment lost 3 bases and the V segment lost 5 bases, leaving 0 bases of the junction unmatched. This CDR3 contains 15 residues. Looked up from germline, CDR1 is MNHEY and CDR2 is SVGAGI. CDR3 amino acids: CASSGTSGGYNEQFF. CDR3 bases: TGTGCCAGCAGTGGGACTAGCGGGGGCTACAATGAGCAGTTCTTC.

This chain connects TRBV7-3 to TRBJ1-1; D ambiguous. Germline CDR1 and CDR2: SGHTA and FQGTGA. V was pared by 5 bases and J by 0 bases, with 16 bases between. This CDR3 contains 16 residues. The CDR3 nucleotides are TGTGCCAGCAGCAAGGGAGCAACTAGAATGAACACTGAAGCTTTCTTT. It specifies CASSKGATRMNTEAFF.

V gene TRBV6-5 combines with J gene TRBJ1-5; D possibly corresponds to TRBD1 (6 bases). V gave up 2 bases and J gave up 8 bases, with 10 bases separating them. Germline V CDR1 and CDR2: MNHEY, SVGAGI. This CDR3 contains 13 residues. CDR3 in DNA: TGTGCCAGCAGTTACCGGGGGCGTGAGCCCCAGCATTTT. It codes for CASSYRGREPQHF.

The chain couples TRBV12-3 or TRBV12-4 to TRBJ2-3; 9 positions match TRBD2. Losses at the gene ends were 0 bases for V and 6 bases for J; bases not matched to a gene: 4. The CDR3 is made up of 15 amino acids. This chain's CDR3 is CASSLARAGGDTQYF. The DNA of the CDR3 is TGTGCCAGCAGTTTAGCGCGAGCGGGGGGTGATACGCAGTATTTT.

This sequence joins TRBV19 and TRBJ1-1; D is perhaps TRBD1 (6 bases). The V gene's germline CDR1 is LNHDA and CDR2 SQIVND (reference sequence). The CDR3 runs to 16 residues. The V gene lost 6 bases and the J gene lost 1 base, with 18 bases spanning the gap. The CDR3 is CASSERARGANTEAFF. CDR3 DNA: TGTGCCAGTAGCGAAAGGGCCAGGGGAGCGAACACTGAAGCTTTCTTT.

Only a few counts were recorded for this clonotype. This chain joins TRBV5-5 and TRBJ2-5; 10 bases match TRBD2. The CDR3 is made up of 16 amino acids. Germline V CDR1 and CDR2: SGHKS, YYEKEE (reference sequence). V lost 4 bases and J lost 0; bases outside the gene matches: 6. In DNA form, the CDR3 reads TGTGCCAGCAGCAGAGGACTAGCGGCAAACCAAGAGACCCAGTACTTC. It encodes CASSRGLAANQETQYF.

This clonotype appeared many times. The chain joins TRBV7-9 to TRBJ1-1; 7 bases are a match to TRBD1. With 2 bases clipped from V and 5 bases from J, the junction kept 8 bases outside the gene matches. Germline loops: CDR1 SEHNR, CDR2 FQNEAQ (reference sequence). The CDR3 consists of 15 residues. CDR3 in amino acids: CASSLYRGVGTEAFF. The CDR3 DNA reads TGTGCCAGCAGCTTATACAGGGGCGTTGGAACTGAAGCTTTCTTT.